The 9 T cell receptor beta chains given below trace back to one sample, sequenced in a study of CD8+ T cells in alopecia areata. Once RNA had been extracted, it was reverse transcribed into cDNA to act as the sequencing template. The table came from immunoSEQ multiplex PCR; TCRdb's copy has only in-frame clones and leaves some out. The sample shows 110,000 to 150,000 clones, 45% to 60% of them seen only once. Material: CD4+ T cells sorted from blood, obtained at week 0. These receptors all come from a human donor with alopecia areata.

This chain connects TRBV7-2 to TRBJ2-1; no firm D call. V shed 5 bases and J shed 5 bases, with 10 bases lying between them. The CDR3 has 13 residues. Germline V CDR1 and CDR2: SGHTA, FQGNSA. The CDR3 loop reads CASSVTTNNEQFF. CDR3 coding DNA: TGTGCCAGCAGCGTCACTACCAACAATGAGCAGTTCTTC.

This clone showed up just a few times. In nucleotides, the CDR3 is TGTGCCTGGAGTGTAGGGACACCAACCTACGAGCAGTACTTC. This translates into CAWSVGTPTYEQYF. The chain carries TRBV30 and TRBJ2-7; the D gene is possibly TRBD1 (6 bases). Germline CDR1 and CDR2: GTSNPN and SVGIG (reference sequence). The CDR3 runs to 14 residues. Trimming took off 0 bases at V and 2 bases at J, with 11 bases between the two ends.

In DNA form, the CDR3 reads TGCAGCGTGAGCGCCACCGGGGAGCTGTTTTTT. As protein: CSVSATGELFF. The chain is built from TRBV29-1 and TRBJ2-2, with unresolved D. Germline CDR1 and CDR2: SQVTM and ANQGSEA. Trimming removed 6 bases at V and 4 bases at J, with 6 bases between. This CDR3 comprises 11 residues.

In DNA, the CDR3 is TGTGCCAGCAGCCGGTCGGGCCCCTATGGCTACACCTTC. It yields the protein CASSRSGPYGYTF. This sequence joins TRBV7-2 and TRBJ1-2; no reliable D call. V was clipped by 5 bases and J by 4 bases, with 11 bases between them. The CDR3 sequence is 13 residues long. The germline V gene encodes CDR1 SGHTA and CDR2 FQGNSA.

The rearrangement joins TRBV6-5 to TRBJ2-3; 7 bases align to TRBD1. This CDR3 is 14 amino acids long. V lost 6 bases to trimming and J lost 5 bases; unmatched junction nucleotides: 8. Germline-derived CDR1 and CDR2 are MNHEY and SVGAGI. The CDR3: CASSRGQPLDTQYF. Here the CDR3 DNA reads TGTGCCAGCAGCCGGGGACAGCCCCTAGATACGCAGTATTTT.

This chain joins TRBV11-2 and TRBJ2-3; 7 nucleotides align to TRBD2. The CDR3 runs 14 residues. Losses at the gene ends were 5 bases for V and 9 bases for J; bases not matched to a gene: 11. CDR1 is SGHAT, CDR2 FQNNGV, per germline. The CDR3 region has the DNA TGTGCCAGCAGCCTCTCGGGCCACGGGGGGACGCAGTATTTT. It encodes CASSLSGHGGTQYF.

This chain joins TRBV11-1 and TRBJ2-7; D is undetermined. V was trimmed by 5 bases and J by 3 bases, leaving 14 bases between them. In germline, CDR1 is SGHAT, CDR2 FQDESV (reference sequence). The CDR3 covers 14 residues. In nucleotides, the CDR3 is TGTGCCAGCAGCCAACGGACGCGTGGCTACGAGCAGTACTTC. Amino acid sequence: CASSQRTRGYEQYF.

This clone was observed a handful of times. The gene calls are TRBV9 and TRBJ1-2; D might be TRBD1 (5 bases). The CDR3 sequence is 15 residues long. Trimming took off 1 base at V and 6 bases at J, with 16 bases between the two ends. From germline, CDR1 is SGDLS and CDR2 YYNGEE. CDR3 protein: CASSVRTSLGDGYTF. Here the CDR3 DNA reads TGTGCCAGCAGCGTACGGACATCCTTGGGCGATGGCTACACCTTC.

A few counts support this clone. The genes are TRBV2 and TRBJ2-5, with TRBD2 as a possible D gene (5 bases). The length of the CDR3 is 14 residues. Looked up from germline, CDR1 is SNHLY and CDR2 is FYNNEI. Trimming stripped 4 bases from V and 5 bases from J, with 14 bases between. CDR3 sequence (DNA): TGTGCCAGCAGTGTGGCGGACCGGAGGGAGACCCAGTACTTC. The encoded protein is CASSVADRRETQYF.